This T cell receptor (beta chain) is from a study of beta chain features in type 1 diabetes. Broader study findings: Moderately but significantly shorter TCRB CDR3s were found in Type 1 diabetes patients in all four CD4+ subsets.

Every isolated RNA sample was fully reverse transcribed, so sequencing captured expressed TCRB transcripts. Sequenced by immunoSEQ multiplex PCR; TCRdb stores in-frame clones only, minus some. This sample has some 410,000 clones, with more than 9.5% found just once. The single heparinised draw taken from each donor contained about 120 mL of blood on average. Stem cell-like memory, regulatory, central memory and naive CD4+ cells were sorted via CD45RO/CCR7/CD25/CD127/CD95/CD27. Each sorted fraction was over 95% pure. The CDR3 is 15 residues long. V shed 4 bases and J 8 bases; nucleotides not matched to a gene: 12. Germline V gene data show CDR1 as SGDLS and CDR2 as YYNGEE. As concerns this clone: Its antigen is as yet unknown.

V is TRBV9 and J is TRBJ2-1; 7 nucleotides match TRBD2. Sequencing used naive CD4+ T cells from blood. The source of this sequence is a woman aged 18-29 years in good health. The CDR3 nucleotides read TGTGCCAGCAGCCTTCCTGGCGGGAGTCAGGATGAGCAGTTCTTC. It encodes CASSLPGGSQDEQFF. Together with reference TRBV9 and TRBJ2-1, the CDR3 gives the full variable domain: DSGVTQTPKHLITATGQRVTLRCSPRSGDLSVYWYQQSLDQGLQFLIQYYNGEERAKGNILERFSAQQFPDLHSELNLSSLELGDSALYFCASSLPGGSQDEQFFGPGTRLTVL.